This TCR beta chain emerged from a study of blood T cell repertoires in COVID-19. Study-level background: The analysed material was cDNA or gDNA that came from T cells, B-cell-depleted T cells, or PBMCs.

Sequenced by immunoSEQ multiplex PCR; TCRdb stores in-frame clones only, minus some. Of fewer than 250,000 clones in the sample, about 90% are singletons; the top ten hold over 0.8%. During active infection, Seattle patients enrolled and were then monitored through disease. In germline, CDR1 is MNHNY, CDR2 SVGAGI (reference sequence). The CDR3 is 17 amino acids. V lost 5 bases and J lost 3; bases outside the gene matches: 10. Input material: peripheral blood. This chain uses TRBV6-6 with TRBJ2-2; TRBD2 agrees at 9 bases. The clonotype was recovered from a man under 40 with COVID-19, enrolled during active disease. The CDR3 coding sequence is TGTGCCAGCAGTCCCGCTAGCGGGGTCGTGTACACCGGGGAGCTGTTTTTT. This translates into CASSPASGVVYTGELFF.